Following are 23 T cell receptor beta chains from one sample sequenced in a study of cytomegalovirus exposure and HLA in healthy donors. The method was immunoSEQ multiplex PCR; TCRdb's version includes in-frame clones alone and lacks a portion of them. The data hold around 230,000 clones, with approximately 84% observed a single time. Sequenced input: PBMCs. Every receptor here comes from a woman between 25 and 40 years old in good health and CMV-seropositive.

In nucleotides, the CDR3 is TGTGCCAGCAGCCTGGGACTAGGCGACGGGACCCAGTACTTC. Protein product: CASSLGLGDGTQYF. V gene TRBV2 combines with J gene TRBJ2-5; TRBD2 agrees at 8 bases. The CDR3 covers 14 residues. Trimming at V came to 6 bases and at J to 7 bases, leaving 10 bases not matched to a gene. Germline lookup yields CDR1 SNHLY and CDR2 FYNNEI.

V usage is TRBV5-1 and J usage is TRBJ2-1; maybe TRBD2 (6 bases). This CDR3 has 16 amino acids. The germline gives CDR1 SGHRS, CDR2 YFSETQ. V shed 3 bases and J shed 0 bases, with 13 bases lying between them. CDR3 sequence (DNA): TGCGCCAGCAGCTGGGACTCACCTTTCTCCTACAATGAGCAGTTCTTC. Its protein product is CASSWDSPFSYNEQFF.

The CDR3 sequence: CASSVVGGMNTEAFF. The CDR3 DNA reads TGTGCCAGCAGCGTAGTTGGGGGGATGAACACTGAAGCTTTCTTT. The chain joins TRBV9 to TRBJ1-1, with TRBD1 as a possible D gene (5 bases). Germline CDR1 and CDR2: SGDLS and YYNGEE. The germline V and J ends were trimmed by 0 bases and 0 bases, with 9 bases remaining between them. This CDR3 contains 15 residues.

The chain combines TRBV28 with TRBJ2-7, with D uncertain. The CDR3 runs 14 residues. V was clipped by 6 bases and J by 0 bases, with 12 bases between them. Germline V gene sequence: CDR1 MDHEN, CDR2 SYDVKM. The CDR3 loop reads CASSPDWSSYEQYF. The DNA for the CDR3 is TGTGCCAGCAGCCCCGACTGGAGCTCCTACGAGCAGTACTTC.

This clone was detected a few times. The V and J genes are TRBV21-1 and TRBJ1-4. TRBV21-1 counts as a pseudogene. The CDR3 covers 10 residues. This CDR3 is CASSKEKLFF. CDR3 in DNA: TGTGCCAGCAGCAAGGAGAAACTGTTTTTT.

This clone was detected only once. This chain connects TRBV27 to TRBJ1-4; 7 positions agree with TRBD1. This CDR3 region has 17 residues. Germline values: CDR1 MNHEY, CDR2 SMNVEV (reference sequence). J was trimmed by 7 bases and V by 4 bases; bases with no gene match: 15. The CDR3 nucleotides are TGTGCCAGCAGTTCCTTAGTAGGGGGCGATCGGGGTGAAAAACTGTTTTTT. It specifies CASSSLVGGDRGEKLFF. The variable domain in full, completed from reference TRBV27 and TRBJ1-4, reads EAQVTQNPRYLITVTGKKLTVTCSQNMNHEYMSWYRQDPGLGLRQIYYSMNVEVTDKGDVPEGYKVSRKEKRNFPLILESPSPNQTSLYFCASSSLVGGDRGEKLFFGSGTQLSVL.

DNA of the CDR3: TGTGCCAGCAGTGGGACAGGGGGTAATCAGCCCCAGCATTTT. This translates into CASSGTGGNQPQHF. The chain links TRBV7-8 to TRBJ1-5; the match to TRBD1 covers 11 bases. There are 14 residues in the CDR3. Trimming cost V 6 bases and J 4 bases; bases outside gene matches: 2. CDR1 SGHVS and CDR2 FQNEAQ come from the germline V gene.

CDR3 in DNA: TGTGCCAGCAGCGTGGACTACCGGAGCACAGATACGCAGTATTTT. It codes for CASSVDYRSTDTQYF. The J gene is TRBJ2-3, the V gene TRBV5-6, with a possible D match to TRBD2 (6 bases). The germline CDR1 and CDR2 sequences are SGHDT and YYEEEE. The CDR3 is 15 residues long. V lost 4 bases, J lost 0 bases, and 12 bases lay in between.

Points on this clone: In the same sample, other DNA sequences code for this CDR3. The V gene is TRBV9, the J gene TRBJ2-1; 7 positions match TRBD2. CDR1 is SGDLS and CDR2 is YYNGEE in the germline V gene. The CDR3 totals 15 residues. The trim removed 2 bases at V and 1 base at J, leaving 3 bases unmatched. CDR3 loop: CASSVGGGSYNEQFF. CDR3 coding DNA: TGTGCCAGCAGCGTTGGGGGAGGGTCCTACAATGAGCAGTTCTTC.

The rearrangement links TRBV5-6 to TRBJ2-1, with 8 bases identical to TRBD2. This CDR3 is 11 amino acids long. Losses at the gene ends were 5 bases for V and 12 bases for J; bases not matched to a gene: 4. The V gene's germline CDR1 is SGHDT and CDR2 YYEEEE. The CDR3 DNA follows: TGTGCCAGCAGTTTTAGCGGGATGCAGTTCTTC. Its translation: CASSFSGMQFF.

The chain recombines TRBV29-1 with TRBJ2-7; D might be TRBD1 (6 bases). CDR1 is SQVTM, CDR2 ANQGSEA, per germline. This CDR3 spans 13 amino acids. Trimming pared 7 bases from V and 0 bases from J, leaving 13 bases between. Here the CDR3 reads CSGWDTISYEQYF. Here the CDR3 DNA reads TGCAGCGGCTGGGACACTATCTCCTACGAGCAGTACTTC.

As to this clone: Other nucleotide sequences in the sample specify the same CDR3. The CDR3 sequence is CAWSPRGGGYTF. DNA of the CDR3: TGTGCCTGGAGTCCCCGGGGAGGTGGCTACACCTTC. This chain uses TRBV30 with TRBJ1-2; D gene ambiguous. Germline V CDR1 and CDR2: GTSNPN, SVGIG (reference sequence). V gave up 2 bases and J gave up 7 bases, with 11 bases separating them. The length of the CDR3 is 12 residues.

The chain couples TRBV30 to TRBJ2-1; 12 bases align to TRBD1. The germline V gene encodes CDR1 GTSNPN and CDR2 SVGIG (reference sequence). CDR3 length: 13 residues. In nucleotides, the CDR3 is TGTGCGGTAGGGACAGGGGGCCCTGGGGAGCAGTTCTTC. Residues: CAVGTGGPGEQFF. The entire variable domain, with the rest obtained from reference TRBV30 and TRBJ2-1, is as follows: SQTIHQWPATLVQPVGSPLSLECTVEGTSNPNLYWYRQAAGRGLQLLFYSVGIGQISSEVPQNLSASRPQDRQFILSSKKLLLSDSGFYLCAVGTGGPGEQFFGPGTRLTVL.

This clone was seen a few times. V gene TRBV19 combines with J gene TRBJ2-2; weak D call: TRBD1 (5 bases). The length of the CDR3 is 14 residues. CDR1 is LNHDA, CDR2 SQIVND, per germline (reference sequence). Deletions cut 3 bases from V and 2 bases from J, with 7 bases between. The DNA of the CDR3 is TGTGCCAGTAGTATCAGGGAAAACACCGGGGAGCTGTTTTTT. Residues: CASSIRENTGELFF.

This clone was seen only a few times. The chain's CDR3 is CAANRDRPYGYTF. In nucleotides, the CDR3 is TGTGCCGCGAACAGGGACAGGCCCTATGGCTACACCTTC. The V gene is TRBV30, the J gene TRBJ1-2; 8 nucleotides agree with TRBD1. There are 13 residues in the CDR3. Germline CDR1 reads GTSNPN; CDR2 reads SVGIG (reference sequence). Trimming took 8 bases from V and 4 from J; bases not matched to a gene: 9.

The V and J genes are TRBV9 and TRBJ1-3; unclear D gene. This CDR3 comprises 16 residues. CDR1 is SGDLS and CDR2 is YYNGEE in the germline V gene. Trimming left V 0 bases short and J 2 bases short, with 12 bases between. DNA of the CDR3: TGTGCCAGCAGCGTAGGAGGCCCGGGGACTGGAAACACCATATATTTT. It specifies CASSVGGPGTGNTIYF.

V and J are TRBV5-1 and TRBJ2-2, with TRBD1 as a possible D gene (6 bases). Between the trimmed V and J ends, which lost 0 bases and 3 bases, there was a span of 6 bases. The CDR3 is 14 amino acids. The germline CDR1 and CDR2 sequences are SGHRS and YFSETQ. DNA of the CDR3: TGCGCCAGCAGCTTGGGGACAGACACCGGGGAGCTGTTTTTT. It specifies CASSLGTDTGELFF.

This chain joins TRBV27 and TRBJ1-4, with D uncertain. The germline gives CDR1 MNHEY, CDR2 SMNVEV (reference sequence). Deletions cut 5 bases from V and 0 bases from J, with 7 bases between. The CDR3 consists of 14 residues. As DNA, the CDR3 is TGTGCCAGCAGTGTCTTTGCAACTAATGAAAAACTGTTTTTT. Protein product: CASSVFATNEKLFF.

The CDR3 loop reads CASSQPRGGVRDGYTF. In DNA form, the CDR3 reads TGCGCCAGCAGCCAACCCCGGGGCGGGGTCCGTGATGGCTACACCTTC. The rearrangement links TRBV4-1 to TRBJ1-2; tentative D call: TRBD1 (5 bases). The CDR3 consists of 16 residues. Germline V gene data show CDR1 as MGHRA and CDR2 as YSYEKL. Trimming removed 2 bases at V and 6 bases at J, with 19 bases between.

The rearrangement uses TRBV27 and TRBJ2-2, with D unresolved. Trimming stripped 2 bases from V and 4 bases from J, with 11 bases between. CDR1 MNHEY and CDR2 SMNVEV come from the germline V gene (reference sequence). There are 15 residues in the CDR3. Here the CDR3 DNA reads TGTGCCAGCAGTTTAATGGCTCGGAGCACCGGGGAGCTGTTTTTT. Its protein is CASSLMARSTGELFF.

V usage is TRBV5-8 and J usage is TRBJ2-3, with 8 bases that match TRBD2. The CDR3 has 17 residues. The V gene's germline CDR1 is SGHTS and CDR2 YDEGEE. J was trimmed by 2 bases and V by 3 bases; bases with no gene match: 11. The CDR3 DNA is TGTGCCAGCAGCTCCCCCCGGGGACTAGTGCCCACAGATACGCAGTATTTT. As protein: CASSSPRGLVPTDTQYF. The whole variable domain, filled in from reference TRBV5-8 and TRBJ2-3, reads EAGVTQSPTHLIKTRGQQATLRCSPISGHTSVYWYQQALGLGLQFLLWYDEGEERNRGNFPPRFSGRQFPNYSSELNVNALELEDSALYLCASSSPRGLVPTDTQYFGPGTRLTVL.

This clone was counted a single time. The genes are TRBV10-3 and TRBJ1-1, with 7 bases identical to TRBD1. J gave up 8 bases and V 5 bases, and 2 bases lay outside the gene matches. Per the germline V gene, CDR1 is ENHRY and CDR2 is SYGVKD. CDR3 length: 11 amino acids. DNA of the CDR3: TGTGCCATCAGTAACAGGGGAGAAGCTTTCTTT. Its translation is CAISNRGEAFF.

This sequence joins TRBV4-2 and TRBJ2-3, with 13 bases matching TRBD2. Germline V gene lookup returns CDR1 LGHNA and CDR2 YNFKEQ. V shed 1 base and J 4 bases; nucleotides not matched to a gene: 5. This CDR3 spans 17 amino acids. The CDR3 loop reads CASSQGTSGRGADTQYF. The DNA of the CDR3 is TGTGCCAGCAGCCAAGGAACTAGCGGGAGGGGTGCAGATACGCAGTATTTT.